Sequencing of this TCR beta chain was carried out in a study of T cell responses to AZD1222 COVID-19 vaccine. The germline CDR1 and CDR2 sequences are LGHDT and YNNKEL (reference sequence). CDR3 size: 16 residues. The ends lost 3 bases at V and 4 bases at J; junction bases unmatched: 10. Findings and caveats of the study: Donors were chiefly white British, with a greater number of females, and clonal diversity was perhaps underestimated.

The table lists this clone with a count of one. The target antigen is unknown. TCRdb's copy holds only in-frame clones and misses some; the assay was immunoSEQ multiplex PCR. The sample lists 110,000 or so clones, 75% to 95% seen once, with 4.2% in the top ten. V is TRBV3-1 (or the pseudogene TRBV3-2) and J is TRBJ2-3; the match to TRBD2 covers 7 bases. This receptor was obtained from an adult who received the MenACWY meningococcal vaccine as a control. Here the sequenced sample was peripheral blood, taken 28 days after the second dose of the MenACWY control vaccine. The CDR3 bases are TGTGCCAGCAGCCAGATTCTGGCGGGAGTGTCAGATACGCAGTATTTT. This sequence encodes CASSQILAGVSDTQYF.